This entry lists 17 T cell receptor beta chains sequenced from one sample in a study of blood T cell repertoires in COVID-19. Repertoires were generated with immunoSEQ multiplex PCR, while TCRdb's copy carries only in-frame clones and drops some. The data hold 300,000 to 350,000 clones, with about nine tenths observed a single time. The sample taken for sequencing was peripheral blood. These receptors originate from a man under 40 with COVID-19, enrolled during active disease.

The genes are TRBV5-5 and TRBJ1-6; tentative D call: TRBD1 (6 bases). This CDR3 contains 15 residues. The ends were cut back, 4 bases at V and 8 bases at J, with 16 bases in the middle. Germline CDR1 and CDR2: SGHKS and YYEKEE (reference sequence). CDR3 amino acids: CASSILQGVDSPLHF. The CDR3, as DNA: TGTGCCAGCAGCATACTACAGGGTGTCGATTCACCCCTCCACTTT.

This chain joins TRBV4-3 and TRBJ1-5; D is perhaps TRBD1 (5 bases). Germline V gene data show CDR1 as LGHNA and CDR2 as YSLEER. This CDR3 region has 15 residues. The ends were cut back, 1 base at V and 3 bases at J, with 10 bases in the middle. The CDR3 bases are TGCGCCAGCAGCCAAGGGGAAGGGGACAATCAGCCCCAGCATTTT. Its protein product is CASSQGEGDNQPQHF.

The J gene is TRBJ1-3, the V gene TRBV7-2; D uncertain. There are 12 residues in the CDR3. Trimming shortened V by 0 bases and J by 6 bases, and 3 bases separated the two germline ends. CDR1 and CDR2 (germline): SGHTA, FQGNSA. The CDR3 DNA reads as TGTGCCAGCAGCTTAGCCGTAAACACCATATATTTT. Its protein is CASSLAVNTIYF.

The CDR3: CASSMYQGSHQPQHF. Here the CDR3 DNA reads TGTGCCAGTAGTATGTATCAGGGGAGCCATCAGCCCCAGCATTTT. The gene calls are TRBV19 and TRBJ1-5; D possibly corresponds to TRBD1 (6 bases). CDR3 length: 15 residues. Germline CDR1 reads LNHDA; CDR2 reads SQIVND (reference sequence). The V gene lost 3 bases and the J gene lost 5 bases, with 14 bases spanning the gap.

The chain employs TRBV5-6 and TRBJ1-4; the match to TRBD1 covers 8 bases. The V segment lost 5 bases and the J segment 8 bases; nucleotides outside the gene matches: 14. CDR3 length: 16 residues. Germline V CDR1 and CDR2: SGHDT, YYEEEE. The CDR3 here is CASSRGGQGAPEKLFF. Here the CDR3 DNA reads TGTGCCAGCAGTCGAGGAGGGCAGGGGGCGCCGGAAAAACTGTTTTTT.

The chain uses TRBV7-7 and TRBJ2-1, with TRBD1 matching 8 bases. Germline assignment: CDR1 SSHAT and CDR2 FNYEAQ (reference sequence). Trimming cost V 5 bases and J 6 bases; bases outside gene matches: 6. The CDR3 contains 14 residues. The CDR3 region has the DNA TGTGCCAGCAGCCCGTATGGACAGGGCAATGAGCAGTTCTTC. Its translation is CASSPYGQGNEQFF.

The chain employs TRBV3-1 (or the pseudogene TRBV3-2) and TRBJ1-1; 8 nucleotides agree with TRBD1. Trimming cost V 0 bases and J 5 bases; bases outside gene matches: 5. This CDR3 is 15 amino acids long. CDR1 is LGHDT and CDR2 is YNNKEL in the germline V gene (reference sequence). Here the CDR3 DNA reads TGTGCCAGCAGCCAAGATCTCGACAGGGGAACTGAAGCTTTCTTT. Translated: CASSQDLDRGTEAFF.

V usage is TRBV29-1 and J usage is TRBJ2-1; 10 nucleotides match TRBD1. The CDR3 has 15 residues. Germline CDR1 and CDR2: SQVTM and ANQGSEA. V gave up 5 bases and J gave up 6 bases; unmatched junction bases: 10. CDR3 residues: CSVFFRDRGSNEQFF. The CDR3 DNA is TGCAGCGTTTTCTTCCGGGACAGGGGATCCAATGAGCAGTTCTTC.

CDR3 loop: CASSQPGQGDSPLHF. The DNA of the CDR3 is TGTGCCAGCAGTCAACCAGGACAGGGTGATTCACCCCTCCACTTT. This chain connects TRBV5-6 to TRBJ1-6, with TRBD1 identical over 8 bases. V shed 5 bases, J shed 8 bases, and the junction held 9 bases outside the gene matches. CDR3 length: 15 residues. Germline assignment: CDR1 SGHDT and CDR2 YYEEEE.

This chain links TRBV6-5 with TRBJ1-6; 7 bases match TRBD1. Trimming removed 1 base from V and 6 bases from J; junction bases left unmatched: 3. This CDR3 is built from 15 residues. Germline CDR1 and CDR2: MNHEY and SVGAGI. Here the CDR3 reads CASSYWDSSNSPLHF. CDR3 nucleotides: TGTGCCAGCAGTTACTGGGACAGCTCTAATTCACCCCTCCACTTT.

The chain is built from TRBV30 and TRBJ1-4; tentative D call: TRBD1 (6 bases). The germline CDR1 and CDR2 sequences are GTSNPN and SVGIG (reference sequence). The CDR3 is made up of 14 amino acids. V lost 2 bases to trimming and J lost 4 bases, with 11 bases between them. CDR3 sequence: CAWSLRTVNEKLFF. In DNA, the CDR3 is TGTGCCTGGAGTCTCCGGACAGTTAATGAAAAACTGTTTTTT.

The chain employs TRBV19 and TRBJ1-6; D call uncertain. Looked up from germline, CDR1 is LNHDA and CDR2 is SQIVND (reference sequence). The CDR3 spans 14 residues. With 10 bases removed from V and 5 bases from J, the gap between germline ends came to 15 bases. The CDR3 DNA sequence: TGTGCCACCAGCGGGCAGACCAATAATTCACCCCTCCACTTT. Its protein product is CATSGQTNNSPLHF. The full variable domain, in which reference TRBV19 and TRBJ1-6 provide the parts outside the CDR3, is DGGITQSPKYLFRKEGQNVTLSCEQNLNHDAMYWYRQDPGQGLRLIYYSQIVNDFQKGDIAEGYSVSREKKESFPLTVTSAQKNPTAFYLCATSGQTNNSPLHFGNGTRLTVT.

The chain joins TRBV27 to TRBJ1-2; 9 bases align to TRBD1. CDR1 and CDR2 from the germline V gene are MNHEY and SMNVEV (reference sequence). This CDR3 region has 20 residues. Losses at the gene ends were 2 bases for V and 5 bases for J; bases not matched to a gene: 21. This CDR3 is CASSLRGVGTGRYLGYGYTF. The CDR3 coding sequence is TGTGCCAGCAGTTTACGGGGGGTCGGGACAGGGCGTTATCTGGGATATGGCTACACCTTC.

The chain is built from TRBV6-2 or TRBV6-3 and TRBJ1-1; maybe TRBD1 (5 bases). The germline V and J ends were trimmed by 0 bases and 5 bases, with 10 bases remaining between them. Germline lookup yields CDR1 MNHEY and CDR2 SVGEGT. The length of the CDR3 is 14 residues. CDR3 protein: CASSYSWGGTEAFF. The CDR3 bases are TGTGCCAGCAGTTACTCTTGGGGCGGAACTGAAGCTTTCTTT.

J is TRBJ2-3 and V is TRBV28; 9 nucleotides line up with TRBD2. From germline, CDR1 is MDHEN and CDR2 SYDVKM. Trimming took 7 bases from V and 0 from J; bases not matched to a gene: 11. CDR3 length: 17 amino acids. For the CDR3, the DNA is TGTGCCAGCACCAAACAAGGACTAGCGTATAGCACAGATACGCAGTATTTT. This translates into CASTKQGLAYSTDTQYF.

This clone was counted a few times. The CDR3 bases are TGTGCCAGCAGCTCGTACAGGGGTTCTAACACCGGGGAGCTGTTTTTT. Translation gives CASSSYRGSNTGELFF. This chain connects TRBV7-9 to TRBJ2-2; 7 bases line up with TRBD1. The CDR3 runs 16 residues. V shed 4 bases and J 2 bases; nucleotides not matched to a gene: 7. CDR1 and CDR2 (germline): SEHNR, FQNEAQ (reference sequence).

This clone has only a few counts. The chain links TRBV7-2 to TRBJ2-3; no clear D. The ends were cut back, 5 bases at V and 2 bases at J, with 17 bases in the middle. This CDR3 region has 16 residues. The germline V gene has CDR1 SGHTA and CDR2 FQGNSA. The CDR3 region is CASSVRPFPNTDTQYF. DNA for the CDR3: TGTGCCAGCAGCGTCAGGCCCTTTCCTAACACAGATACGCAGTATTTT.